This T cell receptor beta chain was recorded in a study of Graves' ophthalmopathy and Graves' hyperthyroidism. Those donors who had ophthalmopathy presented with moderate-to-severe activity, a CAS of ≥3, a NOSPECS of ≥4 and a duration under 3 months. The CDR3 is made up of 15 amino acids. CDR1 SGDLS and CDR2 YYNGEE come from the germline V gene. The ends lost 3 bases at V and 4 bases at J; junction bases unmatched: 9. RNA transcripts were the template, and TCR beta CDR3 regions were amplified from them. Following a first-round RT-PCR that used HTBI primers, a second-round multiplex PCR was carried out. TCRdb reanalysed the multiplex PCR reads using MiXCR and keeps one entry per CDR3 protein. The sample yields about 740,000 distinct CDR3 sequences, around 40% seen once. This clonotype was seen many times.

The material sequenced was peripheral blood. This TCR was recovered from an adult man with Graves' ophthalmopathy. The chain couples TRBV9 to TRBJ1-2; 7 bases line up with TRBD1. The CDR3 is CASSALTGSRYGYTF. The CDR3 nucleotides are TGTGCCAGCAGCGCGTTGACAGGGTCGCGCTATGGCTACACCTTC.